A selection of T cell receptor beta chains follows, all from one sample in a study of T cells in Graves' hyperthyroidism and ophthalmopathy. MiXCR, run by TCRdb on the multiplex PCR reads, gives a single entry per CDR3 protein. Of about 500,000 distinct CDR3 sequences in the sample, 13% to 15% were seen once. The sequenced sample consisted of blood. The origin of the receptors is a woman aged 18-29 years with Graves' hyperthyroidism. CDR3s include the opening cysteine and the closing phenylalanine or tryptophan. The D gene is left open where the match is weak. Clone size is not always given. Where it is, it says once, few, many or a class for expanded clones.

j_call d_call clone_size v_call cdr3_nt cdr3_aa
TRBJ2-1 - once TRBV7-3 TGTGCCAGCAGCTTACGGGACGGACCCTACAATGAGCAGTTCTTC CASSLRDGPYNEQFF
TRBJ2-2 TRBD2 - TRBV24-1 TGTGCCACCAGCCCCGGGAGGACTAGCGGAGGTAGTAGGGAGCTGTTTTTT CATSPGRTSGGSRELFF
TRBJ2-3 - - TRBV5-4 TGTGCCAGCAGTCCTACAGGCGGAGATACGCAGTATTTT CASSPTGGDTQYF
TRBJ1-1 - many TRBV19 TGTGCCAGTAGTATAAAGGGGATGAACACTGAAGCTTTCTTT CASSIKGMNTEAFF
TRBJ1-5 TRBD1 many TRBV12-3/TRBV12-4 TGTGCCAGCAGACGCAGGGGGCCCAATCAGCCCCAGCATTTT CASRRRGPNQPQHF
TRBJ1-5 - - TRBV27 TGTGCCAGCAGTTTAGGCAGGGGAGGTTATCAGCCCCAGCATTTT CASSLGRGGYQPQHF
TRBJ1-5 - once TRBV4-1 TGCGCCAGCAGCCGGCTTCCTACAGACTATAGCAATCAGCCCCAGCATTTT CASSRLPTDYSNQPQHF
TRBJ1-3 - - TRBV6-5 TGTGCCAGCAGTTACTCGATAAATCCAAGCTCTGGAAACACCATATATTTT CASSYSINPSSGNTIYF
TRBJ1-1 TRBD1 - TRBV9 TGTGCCAGCAGCGTAGGAGTTGGGGCAGGGGGCATGAACACTGAAGCTTTCTTT CASSVGVGAGGMNTEAFF
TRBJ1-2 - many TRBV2 TGTGCCAGCAGTGTCCGGGCCTCTAACTATGGCTACACCTTC CASSVRASNYGYTF
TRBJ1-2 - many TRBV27 TGTGCCAGCAGTTTATTCGCAGATAGCTATGGCTACACCTTC CASSLFADSYGYTF
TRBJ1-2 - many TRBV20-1 TGCAGTGCTAGAGATCCCGACACTGGCTACACCTTC CSARDPDTGYTF
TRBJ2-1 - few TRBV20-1 TGCAGTGCTAGACATCCCTACAATGAGCAGTTCTTC CSARHPYNEQFF
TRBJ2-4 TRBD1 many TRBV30 TGTGCCTGGACCACAGGGGTAGGGGTCTCGCACATTCAGTACTTC CAWTTGVGVSHIQYF
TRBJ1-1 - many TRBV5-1 TGTGCCAGCAGTTTAGCATCAGGGAACACTGAAGCTTTCTTT CASSLASGNTEAFF
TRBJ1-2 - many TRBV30 TGTGCCTGCTTAACAACTAACTATGGCTACACCTTC CACLTTNYGYTF
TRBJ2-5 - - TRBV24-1 TGTGCCACCAGTGCCGGGGGCCCAACCATGTACTTC CATSAGGPTMYF
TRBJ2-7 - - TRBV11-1 TGTGCCAGCAGCCCCCTTGGGCTAGTCCACGAGCAGTACTTC CASSPLGLVHEQYF
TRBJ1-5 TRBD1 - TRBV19 TGTGCCAGTAGTATCAAGCTGACAGGGGGCAATCAGCCCCAGCATTTT CASSIKLTGGNQPQHF
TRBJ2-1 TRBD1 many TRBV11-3 TGTGCCAGCAACCCGGGACAGACACCGATCCATGAGCAGTTCTTC CASNPGQTPIHEQFF
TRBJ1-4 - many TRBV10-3 TGTGCCATCAGCCCTGGGCCTTTTACTGAAAAACTGTTTTTT CAISPGPFTEKLFF
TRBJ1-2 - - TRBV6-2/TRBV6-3 TGTGCCAGCAGTACCCGGGGAGGGAGCTATCGCTACACCTTC CASSTRGGSYRYTF
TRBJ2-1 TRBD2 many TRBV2 TGTGCCAGCAGTGGCGGGAGGGGCAATGAGCAGTTCTTC CASSGGRGNEQFF
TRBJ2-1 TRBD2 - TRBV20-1 TGCAGTGCCAAAAGGCCTAGCGGGTACAATGAGCAGTTCTTC CSAKRPSGYNEQFF
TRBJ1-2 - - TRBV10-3 TGTGCCATCAGTGACAATTCGAAAGGGTTCCGAGGCTACACCTTC CAISDNSKGFRGYTF
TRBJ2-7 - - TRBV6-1 TGTGCCAGCAGCGAGGGACACCGGAGCGAGCAGTACTTC CASSEGHRSEQYF
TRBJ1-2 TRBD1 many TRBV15 TGTGCCACCAGCATTGGGACAGCTGGCTACACCTTC CATSIGTAGYTF
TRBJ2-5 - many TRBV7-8 TGTGCCAGCAGCCCCCCTAACCGGCGAGAGACCCAGTACTTC CASSPPNRRETQYF
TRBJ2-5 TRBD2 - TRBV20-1 TGCAGTGCTAGGGGCCCAGCGGGGGGTGGGACCCAGTACTTC CSARGPAGGGTQYF
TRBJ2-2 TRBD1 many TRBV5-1 TGCGCCAGCAGCGGACAGGGGTCTACCGGGGAGCTGTTTTTT CASSGQGSTGELFF
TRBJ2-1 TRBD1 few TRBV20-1 TGCAGTGCTAGAAGTCAGGGGGCCTACAATGAGCAGTTCTTC CSARSQGAYNEQFF
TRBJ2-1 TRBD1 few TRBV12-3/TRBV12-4 TGTGCCAGTGAGACAGGGGACTCCTACAATGGGCAGTTCTTC CASETGDSYNGQFF
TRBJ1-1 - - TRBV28 TGTGCCAGCAGTTTTTCATGGGAGGGGAACACTGAAGCTTTCTTT CASSFSWEGNTEAFF
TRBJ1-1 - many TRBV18 TGTGCCAGCTCAGGACAGAGTAACACTGAAGCTTTCTTT CASSGQSNTEAFF
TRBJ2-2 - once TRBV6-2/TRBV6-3 TGTGCCAGCAGTGACCTAGGGGGCGGGATCGGGGAGCTGTTTTTT CASSDLGGGIGELFF
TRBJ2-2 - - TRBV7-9 TGTGCCAGCAGCTTGGTGGGCGGGGCCGGGGAGCTGTTTTTT CASSLVGGAGELFF
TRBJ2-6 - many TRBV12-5 TGTGCTAGTGGCTCTGGGGCCAACGTCCTGACTTTC CASGSGANVLTF
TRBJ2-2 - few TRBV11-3 TGTGCCGGCAGCTTAGGGTGGTGGGGGACCCGCTCCAACACCGGGGAGCTGTTTTTT CAGSLGWWGTRSNTGELFF
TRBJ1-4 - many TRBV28 TGTGCCAGCAGCCAAGGGGGGGCTAATGAAAAACTGTTTTTT CASSQGGANEKLFF
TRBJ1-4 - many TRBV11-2 TGTGCCAGCAGCCCAGAGCTTAATGAAAAACTGTTTTTT CASSPELNEKLFF
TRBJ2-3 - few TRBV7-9 TGTGCCAGCGCCCTCGGAGTGGATACGCAGTATTTT CASALGVDTQYF
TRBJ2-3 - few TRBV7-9 TGTGCCAGCAGCTGGGCTTTGGATACGCAGTATTTT CASSWALDTQYF
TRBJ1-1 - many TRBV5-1 TGCGCCAGCAGCTTGGGGGCTCGGAACACTGAAGCTTTCTTT CASSLGARNTEAFF
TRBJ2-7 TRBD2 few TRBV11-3 TGTGCCAGCAGCCCTAGCGGGAGTTCTTCCTACGAGCAGTACTTC CASSPSGSSSYEQYF
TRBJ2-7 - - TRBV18 TGTGCCAGCTCACCCCCCGACTCCTATTCCTACGAGCAGTACTTC CASSPPDSYSYEQYF
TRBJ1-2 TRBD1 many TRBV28 TGTGCCAGTAAAGCAACAGGGGCCTGGGAGGGCGGAGGGACCTTC CASKATGAWEGGGTF